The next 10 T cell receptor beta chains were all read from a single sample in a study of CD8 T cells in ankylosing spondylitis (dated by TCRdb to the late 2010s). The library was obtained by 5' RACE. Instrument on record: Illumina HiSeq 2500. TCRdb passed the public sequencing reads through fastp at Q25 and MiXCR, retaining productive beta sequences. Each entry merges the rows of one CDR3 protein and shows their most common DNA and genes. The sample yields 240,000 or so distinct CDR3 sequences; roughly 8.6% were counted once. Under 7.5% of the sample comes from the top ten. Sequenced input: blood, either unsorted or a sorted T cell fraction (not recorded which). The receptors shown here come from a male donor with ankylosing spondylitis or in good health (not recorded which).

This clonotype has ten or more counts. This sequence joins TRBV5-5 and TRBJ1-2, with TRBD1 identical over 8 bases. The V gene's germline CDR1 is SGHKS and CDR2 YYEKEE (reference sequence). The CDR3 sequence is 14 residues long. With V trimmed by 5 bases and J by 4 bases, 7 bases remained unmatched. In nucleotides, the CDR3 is TGTGCCAGCAGTTTTGACAGGGGCTCCTATGGCTACACCTTC. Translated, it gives CASSFDRGSYGYTF.

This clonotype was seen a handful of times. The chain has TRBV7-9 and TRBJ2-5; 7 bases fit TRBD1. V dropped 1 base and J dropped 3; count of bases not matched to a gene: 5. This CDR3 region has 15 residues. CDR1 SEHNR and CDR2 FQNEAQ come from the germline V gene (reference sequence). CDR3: CASSLGPGTEETQYF. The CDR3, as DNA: TGTGCCAGCAGCTTAGGGCCCGGGACAGAAGAGACCCAGTACTTC.

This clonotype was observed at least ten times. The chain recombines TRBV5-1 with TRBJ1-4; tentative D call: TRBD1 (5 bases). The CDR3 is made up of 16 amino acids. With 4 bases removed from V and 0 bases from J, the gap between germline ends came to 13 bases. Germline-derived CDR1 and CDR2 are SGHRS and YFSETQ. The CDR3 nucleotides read TGCGCCAGCAGCCCCGGGGCAGCTGCAACTAATGAAAAACTGTTTTTT. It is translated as CASSPGAAATNEKLFF.

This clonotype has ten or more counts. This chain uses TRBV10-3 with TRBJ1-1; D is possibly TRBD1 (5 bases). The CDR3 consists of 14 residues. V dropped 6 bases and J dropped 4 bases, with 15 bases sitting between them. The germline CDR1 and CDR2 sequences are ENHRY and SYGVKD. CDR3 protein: CAISRQPEGTEAFF. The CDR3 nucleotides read TGTGCCATCAGCAGACAGCCCGAGGGCACTGAAGCTTTCTTT.

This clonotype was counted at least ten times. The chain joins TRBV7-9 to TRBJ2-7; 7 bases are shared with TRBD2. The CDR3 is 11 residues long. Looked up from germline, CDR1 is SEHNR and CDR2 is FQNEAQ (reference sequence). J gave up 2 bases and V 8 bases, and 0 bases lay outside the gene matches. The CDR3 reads CASGGAYEQYF. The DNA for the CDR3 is TGTGCCAGCGGGGGGGCCTACGAGCAGTACTTC.

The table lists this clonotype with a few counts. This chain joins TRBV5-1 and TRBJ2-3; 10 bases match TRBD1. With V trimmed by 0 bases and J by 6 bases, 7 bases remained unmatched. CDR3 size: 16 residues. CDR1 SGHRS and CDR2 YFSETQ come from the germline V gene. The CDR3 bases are TGCGCCAGCAGCTTGGGAGACCAGGACAGGGGGGATACGCAGTATTTT. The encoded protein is CASSLGDQDRGDTQYF.

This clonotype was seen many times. The CDR3 DNA reads TGTGCCAGCAGCTTAGAAGCGCGGATACTATTCTACGAGCAGTACTTC. Protein sequence: CASSLEARILFYEQYF. The V gene is TRBV7-8, the J gene TRBJ2-7; D uncertain. The CDR3 runs 16 residues. The germline CDR1 and CDR2 sequences are SGHVS and FQNEAQ. V was shortened by 1 base and J by 3 bases, with 16 bases between the two germline ends.

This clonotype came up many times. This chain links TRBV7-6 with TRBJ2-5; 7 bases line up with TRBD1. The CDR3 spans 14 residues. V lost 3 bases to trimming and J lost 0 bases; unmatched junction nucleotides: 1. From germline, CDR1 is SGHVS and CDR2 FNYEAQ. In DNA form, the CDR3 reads TGTGCCAGCAGCTTGACAGGGTACCAAGAGACCCAGTACTTC. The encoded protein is CASSLTGYQETQYF. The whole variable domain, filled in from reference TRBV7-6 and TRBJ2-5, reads GAGVSQSPRYKVTKRGQDVALRCDPISGHVSLYWYRQALGQGPEFLTYFNYEAQQDKSGLPNDRFSAERPEGSISTLTIQRTEQRDSAMYRCASSLTGYQETQYFGPGTRLLVL.

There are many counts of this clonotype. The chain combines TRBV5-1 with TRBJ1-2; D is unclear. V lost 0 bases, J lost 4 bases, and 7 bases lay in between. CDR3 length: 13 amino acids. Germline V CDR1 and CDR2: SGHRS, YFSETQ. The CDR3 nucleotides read TGCGCCAGCAGCTTGGTGGGGTTCTATGGCTACACCTTC. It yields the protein CASSLVGFYGYTF.

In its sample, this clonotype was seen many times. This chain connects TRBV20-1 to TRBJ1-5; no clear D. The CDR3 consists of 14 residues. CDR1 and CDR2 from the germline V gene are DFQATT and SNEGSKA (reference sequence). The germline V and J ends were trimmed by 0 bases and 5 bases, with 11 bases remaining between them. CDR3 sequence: CSAREEGWDQPQHF. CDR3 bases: TGCAGTGCTAGAGAAGAGGGTTGGGATCAGCCCCAGCATTTT.